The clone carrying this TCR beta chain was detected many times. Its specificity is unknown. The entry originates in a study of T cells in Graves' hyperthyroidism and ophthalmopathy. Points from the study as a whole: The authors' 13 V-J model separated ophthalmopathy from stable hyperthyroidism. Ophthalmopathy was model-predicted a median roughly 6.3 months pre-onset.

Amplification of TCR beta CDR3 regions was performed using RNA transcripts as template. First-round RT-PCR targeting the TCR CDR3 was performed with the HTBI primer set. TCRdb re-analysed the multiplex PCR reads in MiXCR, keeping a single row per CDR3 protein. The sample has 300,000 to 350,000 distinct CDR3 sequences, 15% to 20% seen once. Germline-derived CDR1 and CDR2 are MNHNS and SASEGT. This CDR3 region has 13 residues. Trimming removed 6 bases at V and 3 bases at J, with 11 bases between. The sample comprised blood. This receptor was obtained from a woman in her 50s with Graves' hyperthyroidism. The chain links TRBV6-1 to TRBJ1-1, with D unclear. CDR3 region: CASSTGADTEAFF. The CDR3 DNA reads TGTGCCAGCAGCACCGGTGCGGACACTGAAGCTTTCTTT.